This TCR beta chain came from a study of T-cell memory formation after mild COVID-19. TCRdb reprocessed the 5' RACE reads via MiXCR and lists one record per CDR3 protein. The table shows hundreds of thousands of distinct CDR3 sequences, with 20% to 25% occurring only once. V lost 8 bases, J lost 8 bases, and 10 bases stayed unmatched. This CDR3 comprises 14 residues. Per the germline V gene, CDR1 is MNHEY and CDR2 is SMNVEV (reference sequence). There are a few counts of this clonotype. This TCR came from an adult woman who had mild COVID-19 (a few samples of this study predate the infection). Cell type and time point are not known. The specimen was PBMCs or a T cell subset sorted from them (not recorded which). The chain links TRBV27 to TRBJ1-4, with TRBD1 matching 8 bases. The CDR3 loop reads CASAGTGIGEKLFF. In nucleotides, the CDR3 is TGTGCCAGCGCCGGGACAGGTATTGGCGAAAAACTGTTTTTT.